This TCR beta chain was sequenced for a study of a mutant IDH1 vaccine in newly diagnosed glioma (dated by TCRdb to the early 2020s). Regarding the research as a whole: Vaccination was initiated 4-6 weeks after radiotherapy alone, or concurrently with temozolomide cycles in the chemotherapy-containing groups. Prior to enrollment, standard therapy consisting of radiotherapy alone, temozolomide alone, or radiochemotherapy with temozolomide had been administered to patients, with the combination being received by most patients. Visit V12 was the week-35 safety follow-up and visit V13 was the week-47 end of study. Peripheral blood was drawn at six visits: V03 (baseline), V05, V07, V10, V12 and V13. Of the 25 to 40 patients who were treated, around 60% were male and approximately 40% were female, and the mean age was roughly 40 years. For exploratory analyses, longitudinal TCRB deep sequencing was carried out in around 24 treated patients wherever samples were available.

On the study overall, not on this receptor specifically: Across multiple MHC alleles, vaccine-induced immune responses were seen in more than 80% of patients. Changes in the top peripheral T cell clonotypes picked up by TCRB sequencing did not appear to be linked to pseudoprogression. Availability determined which PBMC samples were chosen for TCRB deep sequencing. The authors stated that sample limitations prevented analyses of patient blood samples from being reproduced.

What this sample's time point label stands for: week 47, end of study. A 20-mer mutant IDH1 peptide at 300 micrograms in Montanide made up each vaccine dose, which was injected subcutaneously together with topical imiquimod. Patients received eight vaccinations in weeks 1, 3, 5, 7, 11, 15, 19 and 23, corresponding to visits V03 through V10. Newly diagnosed WHO grade 3 or 4 IDH1-mutant astrocytomas showing loss of nuclear ATRX were present in the donors. The samples were drawn from NOA16, a multicentre, single-arm, open-label phase I trial in Germany that tested a mutant IDH1 peptide vaccine in humans for the first time. Genomic DNA for TCRB sequencing was extracted from EDTA blood using the DNeasy Blood and Tissue Kit. The method behind the library was the immunoSEQ multiplex PCR assay. Rearranged TCR beta chain sequences were amplified with the hsTCRB Kit following the manufacturer's protocol. TCRB libraries were sequenced on an Illumina MiSeq. Under the source paper's analysis protocol: Demultiplexing, trimming and gene mapping were performed with the kit vendor's proprietary platform. Imported from immuneACCESS, the table was reduced by TCRdb to in-frame sequences with V and J called. These copies leave out some clones; in studies compared against another copy, an unresolved V gene accounts for under half, and the cause of the remainder is not known. Clone size and the V and J calls come from that table; the DNA yielded D and trimming. The table for this sample lists some 50,000 clones; almost 65% of them were counted only once. About 4.8% of the sample is in the top ten clones.

For this clone: There is no known antigen for this receptor. Base qualities are not at hand, and no much larger clone is one base apart.

This TCR was recovered from a man aged 35-49 years with glioma. Some clones in this sample may be carry-over from other donors' samples. Here the sequenced sample was peripheral blood mononuclear cells (PBMCs), taken from a glioma patient whose treatment included an IDH1 peptide vaccine.

The nucleotide sequence reads TGTGCCAGCAGCCCTAGCGGGACCACAGATACGCAGTATTTT. This encodes CASSPSGTTDTQYF. Rearrangement joined TRBV9 to TRBJ2-3, with 9 bases aligning to TRBD2. From cysteine to phenylalanine, the CDR3 is 14 amino acids long. The read is trimmed to its CDR3 DNA, 42 bases read in frame from base 1. The junction shows trimming of 4 bases on V and 2 bases on J, and the gene matches do not reach 2 bases of it. Taken from the germline V gene, the CDR1 and CDR2 loops are SGDLS and YYNGEE.